Listed below are T cell receptor beta chains from one sample, sequenced in a study of shared clonotypes between healthy human individuals. Data came from immunoSEQ multiplex PCR; TCRdb stores just in-frame clones and leaves some out. The data show under 2,500,000 clones, 90% to 97% seen once. The source material was naive CD4+ T cells sorted from blood. The receptors here all came from a man aged 18 to 29 in good health. CDR3s include the opening cysteine and the closing phenylalanine or tryptophan. A D gene is named only where the DNA matches it firmly. Size values are once, few and many counts, or a class for expanded clones, and some rows have none.

v_gene,j_gene,d_gene,abundance,CDR3aa,CDR3nt
TRBV30,TRBJ2-7,.,.,CAWGDVSYEQYF,TGTGCCTGGGGGGACGTTTCCTACGAGCAGTACTTC
TRBV7-2,TRBJ2-7,.,.,CASSKDRGPYEQYF,TGTGCCAGCAGCAAAGACCGGGGGCCCTACGAGCAGTACTTC
TRBV19,TRBJ2-7,TRBD1,few,CASSIMISAQGNYEQYF,TGTGCCAGTAGTATAATGATATCCGCACAGGGGAACTACGAGCAGTACTTC
TRBV29-1,TRBJ1-2,TRBD1,.,CSVLEQGISTF,TGCAGCGTATTGGAACAGGGGATATCGACCTTC
TRBV7-2,TRBJ2-3,TRBD2,.,CASAEAGVRTDTQYF,TGTGCCAGCGCCGAGGCGGGGGTGCGGACAGATACGCAGTATTTT
TRBV7-3,TRBJ2-4,TRBD2,.,CASSSLYGEGQAKNIQYF,TGTGCCAGCAGCTCCCTATACGGGGAGGGGCAAGCCAAAAACATTCAGTACTTC
TRBV6-7,TRBJ1-5,.,.,CARGANQPQHF,TGTGCGCGAGGGGCCAATCAGCCCCAGCATTTT
TRBV7-2,TRBJ2-7,.,.,CASSLDLVGEQYF,TGTGCCAGCAGCTTAGATTTAGTAGGCGAGCAGTACTTC
TRBV7-2,TRBJ2-5,TRBD2,once,CASSFLRGETQYF,TGTGCCAGCAGCTTCCTGCGGGGGGAGACCCAGTACTTC
TRBV7-2,TRBJ2-2,.,.,CASSLVDAPGELFF,TGTGCCAGCAGCTTAGTTGACGCTCCCGGGGAGCTGTTTTTT
TRBV11-2,TRBJ1-2,.,.,CASSSPGQRNYGYTF,TGTGCCAGCAGCTCTCCGGGACAAAGAAACTATGGCTACACCTTC
TRBV7-9,TRBJ1-1,.,.,CASSLLNTEAFF,TGTGCCAGCAGCTTACTAAACACTGAAGCTTTCTTT
TRBV5-5,TRBJ2-7,TRBD1,.,CASSLGQGVYEQYF,TGTGCCAGCAGTTTAGGACAGGGCGTCTACGAGCAGTACTTC
TRBV5-6,TRBJ2-1,TRBD1,.,CASSTPGQVNNEQFF,TGTGCCAGCAGCACACCAGGACAGGTAAACAATGAGCAGTTCTTC
TRBV30,TRBJ2-5,TRBD2,.,CAWSVGTTPYQETQYF,TGTGCCTGGAGCGTCGGGACTACCCCCTACCAAGAGACCCAGTACTTC
TRBV5-1,TRBJ2-7,.,.,CASSLAGGDYEQYF,TGCGCCAGCAGCTTGGCAGGGGGGGACTACGAGCAGTACTTC
TRBV28,TRBJ2-3,TRBD2,.,CASSPSGRHTQYF,TGTGCCAGCAGCCCCAGCGGGAGGCATACGCAGTATTTT
TRBV5-1,TRBJ1-4,.,.,CASSSGSVTNEKLFF,TGCGCCAGCAGCTCCGGGTCTGTCACTAATGAAAAACTGTTTTTT
TRBV27,TRBJ1-2,.,once,CASSYRVEYGYTF,TGTGCCAGCAGTTACAGGGTTGAGTATGGCTACACCTTC
TRBV14,TRBJ1-3,.,.,CASSQVARPGNTIYF,TGTGCCAGCAGCCAAGTGGCCAGGCCGGGAAACACCATATATTTT
TRBV6-5,TRBJ1-1,.,.,CASSYIGRMNTEAFF,TGTGCCAGCAGTTATATAGGTAGGATGAACACTGAAGCTTTCTTT
TRBV30,TRBJ1-6,TRBD1,.,CAWSETGGWSLHF,TGTGCCTGGAGTGAAACAGGGGGCTGGTCCCTCCACTTT
TRBV5-4,TRBJ1-2,.,.,CASSLEDSNTYGYTF,TGTGCCAGCAGCTTGGAGGACAGCAATACCTATGGCTACACCTTC
TRBV6-5,TRBJ2-5,TRBD2,.,CASTLSGGAWETQYF,TGTGCCAGCACCCTTAGCGGGGGGGCGTGGGAGACCCAGTACTTC
TRBV7-9,TRBJ1-1,.,.,CASSSTGVFYTEAFF,TGTGCCAGCAGCTCCACTGGGGTTTTCTACACTGAAGCTTTCTTT
TRBV11-2,TRBJ2-7,.,.,CASSPLSGNEQYF,TGTGCCAGCAGCCCATTATCTGGGAACGAGCAGTACTTC
TRBV2,TRBJ1-6,TRBD1,.,CASKTGQNSPLHF,TGTGCCAGCAAGACAGGGCAAAATTCACCCCTCCACTTT
TRBV2,TRBJ1-4,.,.,CASSNGGSNEKLFF,TGTGCCAGCAGTAACGGGGGTTCTAATGAAAAACTGTTTTTT
TRBV9,TRBJ1-2,.,.,CASSVEQNYGYTF,TGTGCCAGCAGCGTAGAGCAGAACTATGGCTACACCTTC
TRBV9,TRBJ1-5,.,.,CASSVGQNNQPQHF,TGTGCCAGCAGCGTAGGCCAGAACAATCAGCCCCAGCATTTT
TRBV6-1,TRBJ2-7,.,.,CASSERGGEQYF,TGTGCCAGCAGTGAAAGAGGGGGTGAGCAGTACTTC
TRBV30,TRBJ1-6,.,.,CASNLVDTTPLHF,TGTGCCTCCAACCTGGTGGACACGACACCCCTCCACTTT
TRBV7-9,TRBJ1-4,.,.,CASSASGAEKLFF,TGTGCCAGCAGCGCCAGCGGAGCAGAAAAACTGTTTTTT
TRBV10-1,TRBJ2-3,.,.,CASSENLISTDTQYF,TGCGCCAGCAGTGAGAATCTGATTAGCACAGATACGCAGTATTTT
TRBV6-6,TRBJ1-2,.,.,CASFQAPLVYGYTF,TGTGCCAGCTTCCAGGCTCCTCTGGTCTATGGCTACACCTTC
TRBV6-5,TRBJ1-2,TRBD1,.,CASSPADRGNGYTF,TGTGCCAGCAGCCCCGCGGACAGGGGAAATGGCTACACCTTC
TRBV28,TRBJ1-1,.,.,CASSLNPGSNTEAFF,TGTGCCAGCAGTTTAAATCCGGGGTCGAACACTGAAGCTTTCTTT
TRBV4-1,TRBJ1-5,TRBD1,.,CASSQALGQVHQPQHF,TGCGCCAGCAGCCAAGCTTTGGGACAGGTACATCAGCCCCAGCATTTT
TRBV10-3,TRBJ1-1,TRBD1,.,CAISESTGGWAEAFF,TGTGCCATCAGTGAGTCGACAGGGGGCTGGGCTGAAGCTTTCTTT
TRBV6-6,TRBJ1-1,.,once,CASSYSNTEAFF,TGTGCCAGCAGTTATTCTAACACTGAAGCTTTCTTT
TRBV19,TRBJ1-6,.,.,CASSPQGRGSPLHF,TGTGCCAGTTCTCCACAGGGTCGAGGTTCACCCCTCCACTTT
TRBV28,TRBJ1-1,.,.,CASSFRGVMNTEAFF,TGTGCCAGCAGTTTCCGGGGGGTCATGAACACTGAAGCTTTCTTT
TRBV30,TRBJ2-5,.,.,CAWSSLSGTQYF,TGTGCCTGGAGTTCCTTGTCGGGGACCCAGTACTTC
TRBV7-9,TRBJ2-1,.,.,CASSFSREQFF,TGTGCCAGCAGCTTTAGCCGAGAGCAGTTCTTC
TRBV5-1,TRBJ2-1,.,once,CASSREGRPPNEQFF,TGCGCCAGCAGTCGTGAAGGGCGGCCTCCTAATGAGCAGTTCTTC
TRBV7-9,TRBJ2-7,TRBD2,.,CASSVPGLDHPEQYF,TGTGCCAGCAGCGTACCGGGACTAGACCACCCCGAGCAGTACTTC
TRBV29-1,TRBJ2-7,.,.,CSVEDRQGGEQYF,TGCAGCGTTGAAGATCGGCAGGGGGGCGAGCAGTACTTC
TRBV28,TRBJ2-5,TRBD2,.,CASSLPGLAGGRQETQYF,TGTGCCAGCAGTTTACCAGGACTAGCGGGGGGTCGCCAAGAGACCCAGTACTTC